These T cell receptor beta chains were read from a single sample in a study of immune evolution from preneoplasia to lung adenocarcinoma. TCRdb's copy holds only in-frame clones and misses some; the assay was immunoSEQ multiplex PCR. Of 13,000 or so clones listed, about 84% are singletons. Sequencing used FFPE tissue from an adenomatous hyperplasia lung lesion. These receptor sequences come from a person aged 45-69 years with lung adenocarcinoma. The CDR3 runs from the conserved cysteine through the conserved F or W. D genes are given only for firm matches. Part of the rows lack a size; the others show once, few, many or a class for expanded clones.

J gene	V gene	clone size	D gene	CDR3 protein	CDR3 DNA
TRBJ2-1	TRBV2	NA	NA	CASSERGTLQQFF	TGTGCCAGCAGTGAAAGGGGAACCCTACAGCAGTTCTTC
TRBJ2-5	TRBV9	NA	NA	CASSVRPSSGKETQYF	TGTGCCAGCAGCGTACGACCGTCTAGTGGAAAAGAGACCCAGTACTTC
TRBJ1-3	TRBV7-7	once	NA	CASSFLHAPSGNTIYF	TGTGCCAGCAGCTTCCTCCACGCGCCCTCTGGAAACACCATATATTTT
TRBJ2-7	TRBV6-6	once	NA	CASNKDPSSYEQYF	TGTGCCAGCAATAAGGACCCGAGCTCCTACGAGCAGTACTTC
TRBJ2-2	TRBV2	NA	NA	CASSEYVGELFF	TGTGCCAGCAGTGAATATGTCGGGGAGCTGTTTTTT
TRBJ1-5	TRBV21-1	few	NA	CASRRRTLGNQPQHF	TGTGCCAGCAGGAGAAGGACGCTCGGCAATCAGCCCCAGCATTTT
TRBJ1-1	TRBV29-1	once	NA	CSVQGRSTEAFF	TGCAGCGTACAGGGTCGGTCCACTGAAGCTTTCTTT
TRBJ1-1	TRBV6-5	NA	NA	CASRGGFTEAFF	TGTGCCAGCAGAGGCGGATTCACTGAAGCTTTCTTT
TRBJ2-1	TRBV10-2	once	NA	CASSLGRYNEQFF	TGCGCCAGCAGCCTTGGCAGATACAATGAGCAGTTCTTC
TRBJ2-7	TRBV6-5	NA	TRBD1	CASSRDRITYEQYF	TGTGCCAGCAGCAGGGACAGGATCACCTACGAGCAGTACTTC
TRBJ2-2	TRBV7-6	NA	NA	CASTYQTNTGELFF	TGTGCCAGCACGTATCAGACGAACACCGGGGAGCTGTTTTTT
TRBJ2-7	TRBV7-9	few	NA	CASSLVGKVYEQYF	TGTGCCAGCAGCTTAGTGGGCAAAGTCTACGAGCAGTACTTC
TRBJ2-7	TRBV11-2	NA	NA	CASRRWTDLTYEQYF	TGTGCCAGCAGACGCTGGACGGACCTTACCTACGAGCAGTACTTC
TRBJ2-1	TRBV5-1	NA	NA	CASSLGGPDEQFF	TGCGCCAGCAGCTTGGGAGGACCGGATGAGCAGTTCTTC
TRBJ2-3	TRBV6-5	NA	NA	CASSLGQRAGTDAQYF	TGTGCCAGCAGTTTGGGACAGCGGGCCGGCACAGATGCGCAGTATTTT
TRBJ2-1	TRBV7-2	NA	NA	CASRLAQDNEQFF	TGTGCCAGCAGACTTGCACAAGACAATGAGCAGTTCTTC
TRBJ2-7	TRBV27	NA	TRBD1	CASSSRDRGYEQYF	TGTGCCAGCAGTTCCCGGGACAGGGGGTACGAGCAGTACTTC
TRBJ1-2	TRBV18	NA	NA	CASSPRENYGYTF	TGTGCCAGCTCACCAAGGGAGAACTATGGCTACACCTTC
TRBJ2-1	TRBV7-2	NA	NA	CASSLGWSGEEQFF	TGTGCCAGCAGCTTGGGATGGTCGGGCGAAGAGCAGTTCTTC
TRBJ2-3	TRBV9	NA	NA	CASSVLLGADTQYF	TGTGCCAGCAGCGTACTCCTGGGGGCAGATACGCAGTATTTT
TRBJ1-5	TRBV28	NA	TRBD1	CASSRQGVYQPQHF	TGTGCCAGCAGCCGACAGGGCGTCTATCAGCCCCAGCATTTT
TRBJ1-4	TRBV9	NA	TRBD1	CASSVGGTGSEKLFF	TGTGCCAGCAGCGTAGGCGGGACAGGGTCTGAAAAACTGTTTTTT
TRBJ1-2	TRBV19	NA	NA	CASSIRLATQDGYTF	TGTGCCAGTAGTATTCGGCTGGCGACACAAGATGGCTACACCTTC
TRBJ2-1	TRBV30	NA	TRBD2	CAWSLTSGLNNEQFF	TGTGCCTGGAGCCTGACTAGCGGGTTGAACAATGAGCAGTTCTTC
TRBJ1-3	TRBV19	NA	NA	CASTSRETENTIYF	TGTGCCAGTACCAGCCGAGAGACTGAAAACACCATATATTTT
TRBJ1-3	TRBV6-1	once	NA	CASTRLSGNTIYF	TGTGCCAGCACTCGTCTCAGTGGAAACACCATATATTTT
TRBJ2-1	TRBV9	NA	NA	CASSVSASSYNEQFF	TGTGCCAGCAGCGTCTCCGCGAGCTCCTACAATGAGCAGTTCTTC
TRBJ2-1	TRBV5-6	few	NA	CASSHRDVLSGANEQFF	TGTGCCAGCAGCCACAGGGATGTTTTATCGGGTGCCAATGAGCAGTTCTTC
TRBJ2-1	TRBV5-5	NA	NA	CASSLVQGRYNEQFF	TGTGCCAGCAGCTTGGTACAGGGACGATACAATGAGCAGTTCTTC
TRBJ2-7	TRBV7-9	NA	NA	CASSLSLGLGYEQYF	TGTGCCAGCAGCTTATCACTAGGCCTGGGGTACGAGCAGTACTTC
TRBJ1-1	TRBV28	NA	TRBD1	CASSPWTGGNTEAFF	TGTGCCAGCAGTCCTTGGACAGGGGGCAACACTGAAGCTTTCTTT
TRBJ2-7	TRBV7-9	NA	TRBD1	CASSPTDRGFYEQYF	TGTGCCAGCAGCCCGACGGACAGGGGGTTCTACGAGCAGTACTTC
TRBJ2-1	TRBV19	once	TRBD2	CASSRMLAGGKNEQFF	TGTGCCAGTAGTAGGATGCTAGCGGGAGGTAAAAATGAGCAGTTCTTC
TRBJ2-5	TRBV11-1	NA	NA	CASSFGSETQYF	TGTGCCAGCAGCTTCGGGAGTGAGACCCAGTACTTC
TRBJ2-7	TRBV5-6	NA	TRBD2	CASSSGLGLYEQYF	TGTGCCAGCAGCTCGGGACTAGGTCTATACGAGCAGTACTTC
TRBJ1-5	TRBV30	NA	NA	CAWSLQGLGQPQHF	TGTGCCTGGAGCCTTCAGGGGCTCGGACAGCCCCAGCATTTT
TRBJ1-2	TRBV18	NA	NA	CASSPLLEANYGYTF	TGTGCCAGCTCACCACTCCTGGAGGCTAACTATGGCTACACCTTC